This TCR beta chain was captured by sequencing in a study of technical replicates of blood from several donors. The length of the CDR3 is 16 residues. Germline assignment: CDR1 MNHNY and CDR2 SVGAGI (reference sequence). The V gene end was trimmed by 4 bases and the J gene end by 5 bases; junction bases not matched to a gene: 11. Generated by immunoSEQ multiplex PCR, the TCRdb table keeps only in-frame clones and is missing some. The table lists around 97,000 clones, around 96% of them singletons. Sequenced material: T cells isolated from PBMCs. This clonotype was sampled from a human donor in good health. The V call is TRBV6-6, the J call TRBJ2-7, with 10 bases matching TRBD1. CDR3 residues: CASSWGGTGDYNEQYF. The CDR3 DNA reads TGTGCCAGCAGTTGGGGCGGGACAGGGGATTACAACGAGCAGTACTTC.